The TCR beta chain under discussion was sequenced for a study of T cell repertoires in cytomegalovirus infection. About the research overall: HLA-C-restricted CMV epitopes, recently identified, and well-studied HLA-B-restricted ones were used by the study.

TCRdb ran MiXCR on the reads and lists one entry per CDR3 protein. The data show fewer than 850,000 distinct CDR3 sequences, almost 30% seen once. Broader study findings: Totalled public TCR beta family frequency picked out people who carried CMV plus the relevant HLA. CMV-specific TCR beta clonotypes restricted by HLA-C were the ones dominating the ex vivo response.

In its sample, this clonotype was seen a few times. Its antigen remains unidentified. V was trimmed by 2 bases and J by 0 bases, leaving 11 bases between them. CDR3 length: 16 residues. Germline-derived CDR1 and CDR2 are SGHTA and FQGNSA. This receptor was obtained from a human donor in good health (CMV status not recorded). Some clones in this sample may be carry-over from other donors' samples. The rearrangement links TRBV7-2 to TRBJ1-5; D gene ambiguous. Sequenced material: cultured CD8+ T cells from PBMCs, taken from culture after CMV antigen stimulation. Here the CDR3 DNA reads TGTGCCAGCAGCTTAATCCAGAATTTTAGCAATCAGCCCCAGCATTTT. Its translation: CASSLIQNFSNQPQHF.